A single TCR beta chain is shown here with its context. Its binding antigen is unknown. A read error may produce the germline difference seen at one junction end. CDR1 SSHAT and CDR2 FNYEAQ were looked up in the germline V gene (reference sequence). The CDR3 measures 15 amino acids from cysteine to phenylalanine. Here the CDR3 DNA is all that survives: 45 bases in frame from base 1. Each collaborating institution followed its own protocols to collect whole blood in K2EDTA tubes. For TCRbeta analysis, collaborators shipped samples in one of three forms: frozen whole blood, isolated PBMCs, or DNA extracted from either of those sample types. The data were obtained in a study of blood T cell repertoires in COVID-19 (dated by TCRdb to 2018 to 2021). Study-wide context: Samples covering the acute and convalescent phases of COVID-19 were provided by collaborators in the United States, Italy and Spain. The prospective study material was composed of cDNA or gDNA derived from T cells, B-cell-depleted T cells, or PBMCs. Subjects who had been exposed to COVID-19, were actively infected with it, or had recovered from it provided the deeply sampled blood TCRbeta repertoires that made up the dataset. The repertoires were released in a freely available public database meant as a resource for research on the immune response to SARS-CoV-2. Samples came from the ongoing ImmuneRACE study (first 160 participants) plus 1,254 subjects from 6 global collaborators. Nearly every sample came with metadata listing a de-identified subject ID, COVID-19 status, age in years and sex. Where available, HLA class I and class II types were obtained from metadata supplied by the sample provider rather than from assay-based typing. Overall results and qualifications from the work: Clinical and demographic metadata were provided uncurated, with the amount varying by source and participant.

TCRbeta CDR3 regions were amplified from genomic DNA using the immunoSEQ Assay, a bias-controlled multiplex PCR. Per the source publication's procedure: Nucleated cell counts per sample were estimated from amplification of reference gene primers within the assay. Sequence reads were collapsed and filtered to measure the absolute abundance of every unique TCRbeta CDR3 rearrangement. For each sample, productive Simpson clonality was calculated as the square root of Simpson's diversity index across productive rearrangements. In its TCRdb copy, this immuneACCESS table keeps in-frame sequences only and misses some clones. Where compared with another copy, unresolved V genes explain less than half of these, and the others have no known cause. V and J calls and clone size are given by that table; D and trimming were obtained from the DNA. The sample contains under 100,000 clones, roughly 89% of them found a single time. Of the sample, 3% to 3.5% is held by the ten largest clones.

Material: peripheral blood. The sequence joins TRBV7-7 to TRBJ2-2, and the D gene may be TRBD2, 5 bases matching. This receptor was identified in a woman between 70 and 85 years old with acute or convalescent COVID-19. The DNA sequence is as follows: TGTGCTAGCAGCCCAGCGGTCTACCTCACCGGGGAGCTGTTTTTT. Its protein product is CASSPAVYLTGELFF.